The 28 T cell receptor beta chains below all came from one sample that was sequenced in a study of OX40 agonist ivuxolimab in advanced cancers. The data were produced by immunoSEQ multiplex PCR, yet TCRdb's version contains in-frame clones alone and is incomplete. The table lists around 76,000 clones, 75% to 90% of them singletons. Sequencing was performed on CD4+ or CD8+ T cells sorted from blood, taken in a trial of the OX40 agonist ivuxolimab. The source is an adult with an advanced solid tumor such as melanoma, head and neck, liver or kidney cancer.

The chain recombines TRBV5-1 with TRBJ2-1; weak D call: TRBD2 (7 bases). Trimming left V 4 bases short and J 2 bases short, with 10 bases between. The CDR3 extends over 14 amino acids. In germline, CDR1 is SGHRS, CDR2 YFSETQ. CDR3: CASSTGGTYNEQFF. The CDR3 coding sequence is TGCGCCAGCAGCACGGGGGGCACCTACAATGAGCAGTTCTTC.

This clone was detected a few times. This sequence joins TRBV7-9 and TRBJ2-1; D is perhaps TRBD1 (5 bases). Per the germline V gene, CDR1 is SEHNR and CDR2 is FQNEAQ (reference sequence). Trimming left V 2 bases short and J 4 bases short, with 12 bases between. This CDR3 contains 15 residues. The CDR3 DNA sequence: TGTGCCAGCAGCTTACGTGGGGCTAATTACAATGAGCAGTTCTTC. It encodes CASSLRGANYNEQFF.

The chain is built from TRBV6-6 and TRBJ1-2; D unclear. Trimming stripped 8 bases from V and 2 bases from J, with 12 bases between. The CDR3 totals 13 residues. Germline CDR1 MNHNY, CDR2 SVGAGI (reference sequence). The DNA of the CDR3 is TGTGCCAGCGCGAAGGAGGCGAACTATGGCTACACCTTC. Translating gives CASAKEANYGYTF.

This clone was seen more than once but under ten times. The chain recombines TRBV5-1 with TRBJ1-5; 7 bases align to TRBD1. Germline CDR1 is SGHRS and CDR2 is YFSETQ. There are 14 residues in the CDR3. Unmatched junction bases numbered 5, after V lost 4 bases and J lost 4 bases. The CDR3 region has the DNA TGCGCCAGCAGCCCGGGGACAGTAAATCAGCCCCAGCATTTT. This encodes CASSPGTVNQPQHF.

This CDR3 is CASSVSGGKGAFF. The CDR3 DNA sequence: TGTGCCAGTAGTGTTTCTGGGGGGAAAGGAGCTTTCTTT. The rearrangement uses TRBV19 and TRBJ1-1; perhaps TRBD1 as D (5 bases). Between the trimmed V and J ends, which lost 5 bases and 10 bases, there was a span of 17 bases. Per the germline V gene, CDR1 is LNHDA and CDR2 is SQIVND (reference sequence). The CDR3 has 13 amino acids.

About this clone itself: One end of the junction fails to match germline, which may point to a read error. Other DNA sequences in the same sample also yield this CDR3. This chain connects TRBV4-2 to TRBJ2-7; the D gene could be TRBD1 or TRBD2 (7 bases each). The germline V gene encodes CDR1 LGHNA and CDR2 YNFKEQ. This CDR3 is built from 15 residues. Written as DNA, the CDR3 is TGTGCCAGCAGCCCAGGGGGGGGGCGAACCTACGAGCAGTATTTC. Translated: CASSPGGGRTYEQYF.

The DNA for the CDR3 is TGTGCCAGCAGTTCGTACAATCAGCCCCAGCATTTT. It yields the protein CASSSYNQPQHF. This chain connects TRBV27 to TRBJ1-5; no reliable D call. The CDR3 is 12 amino acids. Trimming stripped 4 bases from V and 3 bases from J, with 4 bases between. Germline V CDR1 and CDR2: MNHEY, SMNVEV (reference sequence).

The chain combines TRBV20-1 with TRBJ2-7, with 7 bases that match TRBD1. The CDR3 runs to 11 residues. Germline V lookup: CDR1 DFQATT, CDR2 SNEGSKA (reference sequence). V lost 6 bases to trimming and J lost 6 bases; unmatched junction nucleotides: 5. CDR3 in amino acids: CSAQGVGEQYF. The CDR3 nucleotides read TGCAGTGCCCAGGGGGTCGGCGAGCAGTACTTC.

The chain is built from TRBV19 and TRBJ1-5; weak D call: TRBD1 (6 bases). V gave up 3 bases and J gave up 2 bases, with 17 bases separating them. This CDR3 is built from 17 residues. Germline CDR1 is LNHDA and CDR2 is SQIVND (reference sequence). CDR3 coding DNA: TGTGCCAGTAGTATGGGGGGCGGACGGGGAGGCAATCAGCCCCAGCATTTT. Its protein product is CASSMGGGRGGNQPQHF.

The rearrangement joins TRBV19 to TRBJ1-4; 7 positions agree with TRBD1. The trim removed 9 bases at V and 0 bases at J, leaving 4 bases unmatched. This CDR3 is 14 amino acids long. Germline CDR1 LNHDA, CDR2 SQIVND (reference sequence). CDR3 sequence (DNA): TGTGCCAGCGCTACAGGGGCAACTAATGAAAAACTGTTTTTT. Translated, it gives CASATGATNEKLFF.

This chain joins TRBV7-6 and TRBJ2-7; 10 bases fit TRBD1. Trimming cost V 1 base and J 6 bases; bases outside gene matches: 3. This CDR3 contains 14 residues. CDR1 is SGHVS, CDR2 FNYEAQ, per germline. In DNA form, the CDR3 reads TGTGCCAGCAGCTTAGGTGACAGGGGGCTCGAGCAGTACTTC. This encodes CASSLGDRGLEQYF.

As regards this clone: The conserved phenylalanine or tryptophan is not found at the CDR3 terminus, so this likely reflects a read error. The chain combines TRBV28 with TRBJ1-2; 9 bases agree with TRBD1. V shed 6 bases and J 2 bases; nucleotides not matched to a gene: 7. Germline V gene data show CDR1 as MDHEN and CDR2 as SYDVKM. The CDR3 extends over 15 amino acids. The CDR3 nucleotides are TGTGCCAGCAGAACCTCGGGACAGGGCAACTATGGCTACACCCTC. It is translated as CASRTSGQGNYGYTL.

The V gene is TRBV9, the J gene TRBJ2-2, with D possibly TRBD2 on 6 matching bases. The CDR3 covers 16 residues. Trimming removed 0 bases from V and 5 bases from J, with 14 bases in between. Germline CDR1 and CDR2: SGDLS and YYNGEE. DNA for the CDR3: TGTGCCAGCAGCGTAGCGGGGGTCGGGGGAACCGGGGAGCTGTTTTTT. The encoded protein is CASSVAGVGGTGELFF.

CDR3 amino acids: CASSLQGPPQHF. The DNA for the CDR3 is TGTGCCAGCAGCTTACAGGGTCCGCCCCAGCATTTT. V gene TRBV7-2 combines with J gene TRBJ1-5; TRBD1 is a possible D gene (5 bases). This CDR3 comprises 12 residues. Germline-derived CDR1 and CDR2 are SGHTA and FQGNSA. Trimming took off 2 bases at V and 9 bases at J, with 8 bases between the two ends.

This clone appeared once. The V gene is TRBV5-1, the J gene TRBJ1-6; 7 bases align to TRBD1. The V segment lost 0 bases and the J segment 5 bases; nucleotides outside the gene matches: 2. The CDR3 has 15 residues. Germline V gene lookup returns CDR1 SGHRS and CDR2 YFSETQ. The chain's CDR3 is CASSLGGQNNSPLHF. CDR3 bases: TGCGCCAGCAGCTTGGGGGGACAGAATAATTCACCCCTCCACTTT.

The gene calls are TRBV5-1 and TRBJ2-2; possibly TRBD1 or TRBD2 for D (5 bases each). Germline CDR1 SGHRS, CDR2 YFSETQ. The V end lost 4 bases, the J end lost 0 bases, and 16 bases lay between the germline ends. The CDR3 spans 17 residues. CDR3 loop: CASSASGTATNTGELFF. In nucleotides, the CDR3 is TGCGCCAGCAGCGCCTCCGGGACGGCTACGAACACCGGGGAGCTGTTTTTT.

The sample holds one count of this clone. The chain links TRBV6-5 to TRBJ1-4; the D gene is possibly TRBD1 (5 bases). This CDR3 is 13 amino acids long. Germline V lookup: CDR1 MNHEY, CDR2 SVGAGI. V lost 9 bases and J lost 7, with 15 bases in between. CDR3 sequence reads: CASTRDPGEKLFF. In DNA, the CDR3 is TGTGCCAGTACCCGGGACCCGGGTGAAAAACTGTTTTTT.

This clone was detected once. The chain uses TRBV10-3 and TRBJ2-5; no reliable D call. The length of the CDR3 is 13 residues. Germline assignment: CDR1 ENHRY and CDR2 SYGVKD. V dropped 5 bases and J dropped 2 bases, with 9 bases sitting between them. Here the CDR3 reads CAISPTAQETQYF. Here the CDR3 DNA reads TGTGCCATCAGTCCGACGGCACAAGAGACCCAGTACTTC.

V gene TRBV4-1 combines with J gene TRBJ1-5; D is unresolved. Trimming removed 2 bases from V and 4 bases from J, with 6 bases in between. Per the germline V gene, CDR1 is MGHRA and CDR2 is YSYEKL. This CDR3 spans 13 amino acids. CDR3 sequence (DNA): TGCGCCAGCAGCCAACTCCGAAATCAGCCCCAGCATTTT. Protein: CASSQLRNQPQHF.

This rearrangement joins TRBV28 to TRBJ1-1; the D is unclear. Trimming took off 3 bases at V and 4 bases at J, with 3 bases between the two ends. CDR3 length: 11 amino acids. CDR1 is MDHEN and CDR2 is SYDVKM in the germline V gene. The CDR3 protein is CASSLSTEAFF. The CDR3 nucleotides read TGTGCCAGCAGTTTGAGCACTGAAGCTTTCTTT.

The chain links TRBV19 to TRBJ2-3, with a tentative D call TRBD1 (6 bases). The CDR3 is 13 residues long. The germline V gene encodes CDR1 LNHDA and CDR2 SQIVND (reference sequence). V was clipped by 7 bases and J by 5 bases, with 13 bases between them. Here the CDR3 DNA reads TGTGCCAGTACCACGAGAGGGGGAGATACGCAGTATTTT. Encoded protein: CASTTRGGDTQYF.

In the case of this clone: At one end the junction does not follow the germline gene, possibly because of a read error. The chain couples TRBV5-1 to TRBJ2-7; D unresolved. Germline assignment: CDR1 SGHRS and CDR2 YFSETQ. CDR3 size: 13 residues. The CDR3 DNA sequence: TGCGCCAGCAGATTGGACGGGCATTACGAGCAGTACTTC. This encodes CASRLDGHYEQYF.

The chain links TRBV5-6 to TRBJ1-1; D is undetermined. The V end was cut by 1 base, the J end by 1 base, with 11 bases between. CDR1 and CDR2 (germline): SGHDT, YYEEEE. The CDR3 loop spans 15 amino acids. The CDR3 spells CASSLLAGWNTEAFF. Here the CDR3 DNA reads TGTGCCAGCAGCTTGCTGGCAGGATGGAACACTGAAGCTTTCTTT.

The chain has TRBV5-5 and TRBJ1-4; no firm D call. This CDR3 region has 12 residues. The germline CDR1 and CDR2 sequences are SGHKS and YYEKEE (reference sequence). The V end was cut by 2 bases, the J end by 7 bases, with 6 bases between. The CDR3 reads CASSLSSEKLFF. The DNA for the CDR3 is TGTGCCAGCAGCTTAAGTTCTGAAAAACTGTTTTTT.

This chain connects TRBV19 to TRBJ1-2; D not certain. Trimming left V 0 bases short and J 3 bases short, with 8 bases between. The V gene's germline CDR1 is LNHDA and CDR2 SQIVND (reference sequence). The CDR3 consists of 14 residues. The CDR3: CASSIDLIDYGYTF. As DNA, the CDR3 is TGTGCCAGTAGTATAGATCTAATAGACTATGGCTACACCTTC. Complete variable domain (other parts from reference TRBV19 and TRBJ1-2): DGGITQSPKYLFRKEGQNVTLSCEQNLNHDAMYWYRQDPGQGLRLIYYSQIVNDFQKGDIAEGYSVSREKKESFPLTVTSAQKNPTAFYLCASSIDLIDYGYTFGSGTRLTVV.

The chain couples TRBV28 to TRBJ1-5; 7 nucleotides align to TRBD1. V was clipped by 6 bases and J by 5 bases; unmatched bases: 4. CDR1 and CDR2 from the germline V gene are MDHEN and SYDVKM. There are 13 residues in the CDR3. CDR3 DNA sequence: TGTGCCAGCAGACAGGGGTCGGATCAGCCCCAGCATTTT. The encoded protein is CASRQGSDQPQHF.

This chain joins TRBV27 and TRBJ2-2; D is possibly TRBD1 (6 bases). CDR1 and CDR2 (germline): MNHEY, SMNVEV (reference sequence). This CDR3 has 15 residues. V was clipped by 4 bases and J by 1 base, with 10 bases between them. CDR3 bases: TGTGCCAGCAGTTATCAGACAGGGAACACCGGGGAGCTGTTTTTT. Protein product: CASSYQTGNTGELFF.

This chain connects TRBV7-2 to TRBJ2-1, with a possible D match to TRBD2 (5 bases). This CDR3 region has 14 residues. V lost 4 bases to trimming and J lost 5 bases, with 12 bases between them. From germline, CDR1 is SGHTA and CDR2 FQGNSA. CDR3 in amino acids: CASSSFAGDNEQFF. CDR3 DNA: TGTGCCAGCAGCTCCTTTGCCGGGGACAATGAGCAGTTCTTC.